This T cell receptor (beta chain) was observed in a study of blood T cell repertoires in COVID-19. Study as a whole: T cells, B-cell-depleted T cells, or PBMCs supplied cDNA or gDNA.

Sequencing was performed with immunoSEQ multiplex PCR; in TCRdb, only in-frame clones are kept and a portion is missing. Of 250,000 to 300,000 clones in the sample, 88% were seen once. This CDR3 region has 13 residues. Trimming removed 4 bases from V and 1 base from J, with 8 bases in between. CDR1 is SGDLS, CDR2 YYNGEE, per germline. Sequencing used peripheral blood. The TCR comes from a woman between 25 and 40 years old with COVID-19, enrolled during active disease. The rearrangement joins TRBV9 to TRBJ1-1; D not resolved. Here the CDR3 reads CASSFQWNTEAFF. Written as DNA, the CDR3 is TGTGCCAGCAGCTTCCAGTGGAACACTGAAGCTTTCTTT.